Shown below are 12 T cell receptor beta chains from a single sample sequenced in a study of CDR3 diversity in severe acne. One entry per CDR3 protein results from TCRdb running MiXCR on the PCR reads. The sample shows about 93,000 distinct CDR3 sequences, 45% to 55% of them seen only once. Material: blood. The receptor set was obtained from a male donor in good health, serving as a control.

Remarks on this clonotype: It is likely a read error, because the conserved phenylalanine at the end of the CDR3 is missing. Because the CDR3's place on the DNA is in doubt, the DNA is left out and the CDR3 is given as listed by TCRdb. This chain joins TRBV6-5 and TRBJ2-3; the tabulated D call, TRBD2, remains unverified against the DNA. Germline CDR1 and CDR2: MNHEY and SVGAGI. A total of 10 residues make up the CDR3, ends included. This CDR3 is CASSYSTALQ.

This clonotype has only a few counts. The rearrangement links TRBV6-5 to TRBJ1-4, with 7 bases identical to TRBD1. After removal of 6 bases from V and 0 bases from J, the junction contained 16 bases not matched to a gene. This CDR3 is 19 amino acids long. Germline V lookup: CDR1 MNHEY, CDR2 SVGAGI. CDR3 nucleotides: TGTGCCAGCAGCCCTCCTAGACCGACAGGGACTGCAACTAATGAAAAACTGTTTTTT. Amino acids: CASSPPRPTGTATNEKLFF.

Of note for this clonotype: A read error is possible here, since a much larger clone lies one base away. This chain links TRBV29-1 with TRBJ1-1; D gene ambiguous. Germline-derived CDR1 and CDR2 are SQVTM and ANQGSEA. Trimming took off 6 bases at V and 6 bases at J, with 14 bases between the two ends. The length of the CDR3 is 12 residues. The CDR3 DNA reads TGCAGCGTAGCCCAGGTAAACGCTGAAGCTTTCTTT. Translating it yields CSVAQVNAEAFF.

This clonotype was detected a few times. This chain links TRBV10-2 with TRBJ1-2; no clear D. Germline V gene data show CDR1 as WSHSY and CDR2 as SAAADI. The CDR3 is 13 residues long. Trimming took off 2 bases at V and 8 bases at J, with 12 bases between the two ends. The CDR3 nucleotides are TGCGCCAGCAGTGAGCCGCAAGTCGGCGGCTACACCTTC. Translated, it gives CASSEPQVGGYTF.

Here the CDR3 reads CATSSQVGTSHDKQYF. For the CDR3, the DNA is TGTGCCACCAGCAGCCAAGTCGGGACTAGTCATGACAAGCAGTACTTC. This chain links TRBV15 with TRBJ2-7; the match to TRBD2 covers 8 bases. V dropped 3 bases and J dropped 8; count of bases not matched to a gene: 15. Germline values: CDR1 LNHNV, CDR2 YYDKDF (reference sequence). The CDR3 extends over 16 amino acids.

This clonotype has a handful of counts. The rearrangement links TRBV20-1 to TRBJ2-7; D is undetermined. CDR1 is DFQATT and CDR2 is SNEGSKA in the germline V gene (reference sequence). The CDR3 has 13 residues. V shed 6 bases and J shed 1 base, with 13 bases lying between them. The CDR3 nucleotides read TGCAGTGCCTCCAATGAACTATCCTACGAGCAGTACTTC. Translating gives CSASNELSYEQYF.

CDR3 amino acids: CASSPRTGTETQYF. CDR3 sequence (DNA): TGCGCCAGCAGCCCTCGGACAGGGACGGAGACCCAGTACTTC. The chain couples TRBV4-1 to TRBJ2-5, with 8 bases identical to TRBD1. CDR3 length: 14 amino acids. CDR1 is MGHRA and CDR2 is YSYEKL in the germline V gene. Germline trimming cut 4 bases from V and 5 bases from J; bases unmatched to any gene: 6.

This clonotype was found many times. CDR3 residues: CASSLGGGETQYF. The CDR3 region has the DNA TGTGCCAGCAGCTTAGGAGGGGGAGAGACCCAGTACTTC. The genes are TRBV7-9 and TRBJ2-5; maybe TRBD1 (6 bases). Trimming cost V 1 base and J 4 bases, with 7 bases left between them. CDR3 length: 13 amino acids. Germline V gene data show CDR1 as SEHNR and CDR2 as FQNEAQ (reference sequence).

On this clonotype: As the CDR3 is not closed by the conserved phenylalanine or tryptophan, this likely results from a read error. The rearrangement joins TRBV10-3 to TRBJ1-6; TRBD1 agrees at 7 bases. With 2 bases clipped from V and 12 bases from J, the junction kept 4 bases outside the gene matches. Germline CDR1 ENHRY, CDR2 SYGVKD. This CDR3 contains 13 residues. CDR3 amino acids: CAISEGRGLPLHL. The CDR3 DNA is TGTGCCATCAGTGAGGGCAGGGGGTTACCCCTCCACCTT.

As to this clonotype: This may come from a read error, since a much larger clone is one base off. The chain couples TRBV5-4 to TRBJ2-1, with D perhaps being TRBD1 or TRBD2 (5 bases each). This CDR3 is 15 amino acids long. CDR1 and CDR2 (germline): SGHNT, YYREEE (reference sequence). V lost 0 bases, J lost 0 bases, and 7 bases lay in between. CDR3 protein: CASSLGGPSYNEQFF. In nucleotides, the CDR3 is TGTGCCAGCAGCTTGGGGGGACCCTCCTACAATGAGCAGTTCTTC.

V and J are TRBV7-9 and TRBJ2-7; 10 positions agree with TRBD1. CDR3 length: 15 amino acids. The V segment lost 2 bases and the J segment 4 bases; nucleotides outside the gene matches: 5. The germline V gene has CDR1 SEHNR and CDR2 FQNEAQ (reference sequence). CDR3 residues: CASSLPPGQGYEQYF. CDR3 coding DNA: TGTGCCAGCAGCTTACCCCCGGGACAGGGGTACGAGCAGTACTTC.

Comments on this clonotype: It may be a read error: a sequence one base away is much more abundant. The chain uses TRBV9 and TRBJ1-1; no clear D gene. The CDR3 contains 14 residues. CDR1 and CDR2 from the germline V gene are SGDLS and YYNGEE. The CDR3 bases are TGTGCCAGCAGCGTAGTGATTGAGGGTAAGGGAGCTCTCTTT. Translating it yields CASSVVIEGKGALF.